This T cell receptor (beta chain) was captured in a study of cytomegalovirus exposure and HLA in healthy donors. In the study overall: The early release's HLA-typed donors yielded 80 million to 95 million unique TCRs.

This clone is a singleton in its sample. The CDR3 loop spans 16 amino acids. Per germline, CDR1 LGHNA and CDR2 YSLEER. The trim removed 2 bases at V and 6 bases at J, leaving 9 bases unmatched. Both 60 Vbeta primers and 13 Jbeta primers went into the PCR. Data came from immunoSEQ multiplex PCR; TCRdb stores just in-frame clones and leaves some out. Of 150,000 to 200,000 clones listed, 83% are singletons. The J gene is TRBJ2-2, the V gene TRBV4-3; TRBD1 matches 7 bases. Specimen: PBMCs. The source of this sequence is a man aged 50 to 59 in good health and CMV-seropositive. The CDR3 loop is CASSQSGTVWAGELFF. The CDR3 DNA follows: TGCGCCAGCAGCCAATCTGGGACAGTTTGGGCCGGGGAGCTGTTTTTT.